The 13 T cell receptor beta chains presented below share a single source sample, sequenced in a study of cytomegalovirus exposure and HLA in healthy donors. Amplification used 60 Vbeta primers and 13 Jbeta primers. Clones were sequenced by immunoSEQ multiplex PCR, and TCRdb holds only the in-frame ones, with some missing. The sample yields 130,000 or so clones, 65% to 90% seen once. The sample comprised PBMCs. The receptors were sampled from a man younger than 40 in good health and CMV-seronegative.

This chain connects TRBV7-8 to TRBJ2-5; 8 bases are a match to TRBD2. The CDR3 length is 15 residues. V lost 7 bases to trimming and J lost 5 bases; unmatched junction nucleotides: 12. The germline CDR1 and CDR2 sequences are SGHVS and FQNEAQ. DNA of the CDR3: TGTGCCAGCATCCAGACGGGGGGGCCGGGTGAGACCCAGTACTTC. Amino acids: CASIQTGGPGETQYF.

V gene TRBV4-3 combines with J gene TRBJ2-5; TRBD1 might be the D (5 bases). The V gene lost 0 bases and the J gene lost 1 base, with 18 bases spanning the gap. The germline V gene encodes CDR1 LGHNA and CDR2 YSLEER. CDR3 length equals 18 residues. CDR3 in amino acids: CASSQDRIGQGPQETQYF. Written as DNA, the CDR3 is TGCGCCAGCAGCCAAGATCGGATTGGGCAGGGCCCCCAAGAGACCCAGTACTTC.

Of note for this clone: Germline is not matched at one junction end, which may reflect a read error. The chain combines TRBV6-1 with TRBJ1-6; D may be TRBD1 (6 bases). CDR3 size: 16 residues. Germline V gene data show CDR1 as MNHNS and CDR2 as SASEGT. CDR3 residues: CASSAQTQGSGSPPHF. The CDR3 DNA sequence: TGTGCCAGCAGTGCCCAAACACAGGGTTCAGGCTCACCCCCCCACTTT.

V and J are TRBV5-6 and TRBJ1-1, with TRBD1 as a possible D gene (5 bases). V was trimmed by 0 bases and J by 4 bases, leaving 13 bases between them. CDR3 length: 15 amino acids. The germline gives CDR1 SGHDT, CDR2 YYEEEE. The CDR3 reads CASSLGTWGTTEAFF. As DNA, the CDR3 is TGTGCCAGCAGCTTGGGGACATGGGGTACCACTGAAGCTTTCTTT.

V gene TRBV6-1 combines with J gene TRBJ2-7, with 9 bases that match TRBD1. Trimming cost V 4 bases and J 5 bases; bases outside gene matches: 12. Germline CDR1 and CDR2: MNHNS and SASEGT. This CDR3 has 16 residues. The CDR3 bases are TGTGCCAGCAGTGCAACTCCGGACAGGGGAGGCAACGAGCAGTACTTC. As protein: CASSATPDRGGNEQYF.

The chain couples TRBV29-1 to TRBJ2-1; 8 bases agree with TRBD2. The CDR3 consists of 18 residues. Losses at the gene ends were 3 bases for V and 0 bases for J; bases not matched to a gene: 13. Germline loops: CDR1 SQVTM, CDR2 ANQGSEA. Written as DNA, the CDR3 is TGCAGCGTTGAGGGCCTAGCGGGCTCCCTTAGCTCCTACAATGAGCAGTTCTTC. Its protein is CSVEGLAGSLSSYNEQFF.

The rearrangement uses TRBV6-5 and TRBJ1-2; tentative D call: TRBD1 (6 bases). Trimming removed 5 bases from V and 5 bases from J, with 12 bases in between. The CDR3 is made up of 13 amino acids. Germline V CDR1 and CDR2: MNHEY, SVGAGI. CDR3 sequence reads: CASSQQGTYGYTF. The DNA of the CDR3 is TGTGCCAGCAGTCAGCAGGGGACGTATGGCTACACCTTC.

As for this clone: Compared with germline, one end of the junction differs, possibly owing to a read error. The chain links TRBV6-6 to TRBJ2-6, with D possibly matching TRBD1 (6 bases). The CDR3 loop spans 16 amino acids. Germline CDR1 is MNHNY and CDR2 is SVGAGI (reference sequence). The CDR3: CASSYQGISGANGLTF. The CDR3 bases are TGTGCCAGCAGTTACCAGGGGATCTCTGGGGCCAACGGCCTGACTTTC.

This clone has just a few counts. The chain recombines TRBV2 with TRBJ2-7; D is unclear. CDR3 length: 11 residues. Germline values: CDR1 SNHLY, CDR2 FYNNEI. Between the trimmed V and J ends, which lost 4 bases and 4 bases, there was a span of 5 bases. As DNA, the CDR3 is TGTGCCAGCAGTGTAGTGTACGAGCAGTACTTC. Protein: CASSVVYEQYF.

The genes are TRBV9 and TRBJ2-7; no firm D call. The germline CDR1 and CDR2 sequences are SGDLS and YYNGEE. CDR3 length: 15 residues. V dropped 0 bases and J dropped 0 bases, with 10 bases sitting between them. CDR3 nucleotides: TGTGCCAGCAGCGTAGGGGCAGCCTCCTCCTACGAGCAGTACTTC. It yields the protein CASSVGAASSYEQYF.

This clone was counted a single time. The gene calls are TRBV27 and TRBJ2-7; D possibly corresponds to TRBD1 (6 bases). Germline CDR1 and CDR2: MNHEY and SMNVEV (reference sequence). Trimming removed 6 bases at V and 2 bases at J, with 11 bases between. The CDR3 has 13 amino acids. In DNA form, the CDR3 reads TGTGCCAGCAGCCACAGGGAAACCTACGAGCAGTACTTC. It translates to CASSHRETYEQYF.

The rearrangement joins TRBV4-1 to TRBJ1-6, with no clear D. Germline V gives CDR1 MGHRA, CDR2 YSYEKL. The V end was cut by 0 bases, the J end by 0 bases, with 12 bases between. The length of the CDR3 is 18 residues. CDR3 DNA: TGCGCCAGCAGCCAAGAGGGGAGGGCGAGCTCCTATAATTCACCCCTCCACTTT. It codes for CASSQEGRASSYNSPLHF.

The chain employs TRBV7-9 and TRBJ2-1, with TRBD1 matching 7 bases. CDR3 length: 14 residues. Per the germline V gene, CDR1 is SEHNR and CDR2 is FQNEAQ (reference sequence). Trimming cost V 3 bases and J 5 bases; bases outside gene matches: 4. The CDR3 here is CASSFLTGDNEQFF. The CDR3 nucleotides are TGTGCCAGCAGCTTTCTTACAGGGGACAATGAGCAGTTCTTC.